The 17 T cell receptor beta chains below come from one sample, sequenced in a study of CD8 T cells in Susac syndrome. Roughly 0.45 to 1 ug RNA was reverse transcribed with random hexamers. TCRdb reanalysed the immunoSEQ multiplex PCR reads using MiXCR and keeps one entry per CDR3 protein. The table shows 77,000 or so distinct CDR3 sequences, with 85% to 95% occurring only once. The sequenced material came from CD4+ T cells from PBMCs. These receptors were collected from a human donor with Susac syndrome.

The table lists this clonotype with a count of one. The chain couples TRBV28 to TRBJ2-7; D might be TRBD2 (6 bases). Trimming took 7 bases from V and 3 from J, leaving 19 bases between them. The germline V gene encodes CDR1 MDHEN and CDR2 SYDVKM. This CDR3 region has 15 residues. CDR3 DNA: TGTGCCAGCAAAGCTAATGGCGGAGGGATCTACGAGCAGTACTTC. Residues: CASKANGGGIYEQYF.

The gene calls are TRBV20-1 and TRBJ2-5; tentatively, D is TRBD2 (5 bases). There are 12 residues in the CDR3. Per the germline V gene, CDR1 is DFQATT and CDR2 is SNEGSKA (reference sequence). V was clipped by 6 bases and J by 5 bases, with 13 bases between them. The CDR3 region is CSARAEQETQYF. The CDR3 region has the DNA TGCAGTGCGAGGGCCGAGCAGGAGACCCAGTACTTC.

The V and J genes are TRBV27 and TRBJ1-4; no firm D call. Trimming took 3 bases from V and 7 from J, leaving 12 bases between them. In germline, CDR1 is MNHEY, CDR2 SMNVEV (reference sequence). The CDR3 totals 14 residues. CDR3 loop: CASSFQGNGEKLFF. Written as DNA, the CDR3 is TGTGCCAGCAGTTTTCAAGGGAACGGTGAAAAACTGTTTTTT.

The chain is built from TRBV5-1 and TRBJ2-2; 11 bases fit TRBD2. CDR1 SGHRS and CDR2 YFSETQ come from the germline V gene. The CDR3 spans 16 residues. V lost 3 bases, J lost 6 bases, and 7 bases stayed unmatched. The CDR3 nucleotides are TGCGCCAGCAGCTCACATCTAGCGGGGGGATCCGGGGAGCTGTTTTTT. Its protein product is CASSSHLAGGSGELFF.

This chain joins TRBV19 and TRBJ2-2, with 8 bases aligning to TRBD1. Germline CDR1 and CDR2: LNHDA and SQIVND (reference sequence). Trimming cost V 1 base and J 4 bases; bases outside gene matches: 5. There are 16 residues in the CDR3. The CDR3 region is CASSIAQGAGTGELFF. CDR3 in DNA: TGTGCCAGTAGTATAGCCCAGGGGGCTGGCACCGGGGAGCTGTTTTTT.

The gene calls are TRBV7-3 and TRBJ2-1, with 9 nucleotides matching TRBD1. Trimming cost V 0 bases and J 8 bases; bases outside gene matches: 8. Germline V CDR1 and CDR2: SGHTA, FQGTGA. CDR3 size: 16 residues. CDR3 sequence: CASSLTGTGFFDEQFF. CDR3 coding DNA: TGTGCCAGCAGCTTAACGGGGACAGGGTTTTTCGATGAGCAGTTCTTC.

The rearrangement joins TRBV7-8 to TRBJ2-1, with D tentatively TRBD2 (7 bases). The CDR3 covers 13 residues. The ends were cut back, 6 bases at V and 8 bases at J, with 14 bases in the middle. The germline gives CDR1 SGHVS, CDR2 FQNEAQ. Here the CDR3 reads CASSWEGVDEQFF. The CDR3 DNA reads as TGTGCCAGCAGTTGGGAGGGGGTCGATGAGCAGTTCTTC.

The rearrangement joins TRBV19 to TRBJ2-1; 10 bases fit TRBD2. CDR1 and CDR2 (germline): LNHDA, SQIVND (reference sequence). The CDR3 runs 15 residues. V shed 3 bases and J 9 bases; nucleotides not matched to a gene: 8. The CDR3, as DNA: TGTGCCAGTAGTATTAGGTCTAGCGGGAGTGGTGAGCAGTTCTTC. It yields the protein CASSIRSSGSGEQFF.

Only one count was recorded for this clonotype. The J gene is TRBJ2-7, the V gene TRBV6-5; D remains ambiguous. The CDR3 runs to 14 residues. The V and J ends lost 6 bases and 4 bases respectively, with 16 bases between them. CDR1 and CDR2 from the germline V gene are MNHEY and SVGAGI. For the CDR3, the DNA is TGTGCCAGCAGCCCGCGCCCACACGCTTACGAGCAGTACTTC. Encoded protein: CASSPRPHAYEQYF.

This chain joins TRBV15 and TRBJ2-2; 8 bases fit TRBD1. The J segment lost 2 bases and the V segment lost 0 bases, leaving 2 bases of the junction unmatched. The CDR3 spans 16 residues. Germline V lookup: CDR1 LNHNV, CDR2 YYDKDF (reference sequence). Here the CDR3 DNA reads TGTGCCACCAGCAGAGATACAGGGGGAAACACCGGGGAGCTGTTTTTT. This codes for CATSRDTGGNTGELFF.

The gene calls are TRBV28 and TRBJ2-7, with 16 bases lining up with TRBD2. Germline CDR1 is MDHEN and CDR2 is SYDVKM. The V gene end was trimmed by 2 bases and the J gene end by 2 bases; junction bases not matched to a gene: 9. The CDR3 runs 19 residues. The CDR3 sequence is CASSLGGLAGGQSPYEQYF. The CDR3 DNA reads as TGTGCCAGCAGTTTAGGGGGACTAGCGGGAGGGCAGTCTCCCTACGAGCAGTACTTC.

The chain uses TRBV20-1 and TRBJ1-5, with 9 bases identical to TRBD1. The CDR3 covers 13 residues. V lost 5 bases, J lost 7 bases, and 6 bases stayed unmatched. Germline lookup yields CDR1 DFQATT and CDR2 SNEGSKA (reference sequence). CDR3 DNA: TGCAGTGCTGTCGGACAGGGGAGACAGCCCCAGCATTTT. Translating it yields CSAVGQGRQPQHF.

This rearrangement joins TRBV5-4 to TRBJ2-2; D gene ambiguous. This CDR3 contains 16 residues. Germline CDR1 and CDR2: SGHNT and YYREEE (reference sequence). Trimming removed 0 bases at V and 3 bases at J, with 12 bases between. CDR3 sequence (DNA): TGTGCCAGCAGCTTGGCTCGCAGTAGAGACACCGGGGAGCTGTTTTTT. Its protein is CASSLARSRDTGELFF.

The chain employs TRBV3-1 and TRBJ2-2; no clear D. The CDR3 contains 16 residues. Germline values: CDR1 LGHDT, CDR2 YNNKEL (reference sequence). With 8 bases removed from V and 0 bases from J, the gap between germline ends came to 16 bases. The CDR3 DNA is TGTGCCAGCGCCCCGTGGGGTCCCCCGAACACCGGGGAGCTGTTTTTT. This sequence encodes CASAPWGPPNTGELFF.

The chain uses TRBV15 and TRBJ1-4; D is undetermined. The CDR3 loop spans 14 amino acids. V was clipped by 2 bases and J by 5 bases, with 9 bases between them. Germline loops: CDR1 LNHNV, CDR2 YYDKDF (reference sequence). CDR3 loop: CATSRSGSNEKLFF. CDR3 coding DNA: TGTGCCACCAGCAGATCGGGATCAAATGAAAAACTGTTTTTT.

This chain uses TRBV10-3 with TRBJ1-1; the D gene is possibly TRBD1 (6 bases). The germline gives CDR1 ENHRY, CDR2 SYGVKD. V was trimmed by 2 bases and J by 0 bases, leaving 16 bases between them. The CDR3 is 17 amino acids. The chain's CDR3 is CAISEPGVRALNTEAFF. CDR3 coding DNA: TGTGCCATCAGTGAGCCAGGGGTAAGGGCTTTGAACACTGAAGCTTTCTTT.

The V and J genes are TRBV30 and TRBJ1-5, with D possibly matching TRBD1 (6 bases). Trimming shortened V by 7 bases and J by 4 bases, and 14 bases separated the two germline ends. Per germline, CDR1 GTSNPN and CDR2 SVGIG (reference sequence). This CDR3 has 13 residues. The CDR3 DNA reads TGTGCCTACCAACAAGGGGGAAATCAGCCCCAGCATTTT. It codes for CAYQQGGNQPQHF.